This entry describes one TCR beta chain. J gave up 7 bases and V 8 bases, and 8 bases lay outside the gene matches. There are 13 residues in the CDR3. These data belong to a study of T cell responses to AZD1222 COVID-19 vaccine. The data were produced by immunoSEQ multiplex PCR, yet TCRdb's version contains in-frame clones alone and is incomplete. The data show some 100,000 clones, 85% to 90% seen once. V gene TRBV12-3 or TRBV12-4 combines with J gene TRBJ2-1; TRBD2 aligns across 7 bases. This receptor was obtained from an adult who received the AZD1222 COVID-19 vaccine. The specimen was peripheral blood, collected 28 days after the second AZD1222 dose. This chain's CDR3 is CASCRGRENEQFF. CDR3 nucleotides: TGTGCCAGCTGTCGCGGGAGAGAAAATGAGCAGTTCTTC.